This TCR beta chain appears in the sequencing data of a study of shared clonotypes between healthy human individuals. The run depth of the assay was deep. The protocol was immunoSEQ multiplex PCR, while the TCRdb copy is restricted to in-frame clones and leaves out a portion. This table has about 480,000 clones, 75% to 85% appearing once. V lost 0 bases and J 8 bases, leaving 13 bases between the germline ends. The CDR3 spans 15 residues. Germline CDR1 SGHAT, CDR2 FQNNGV. The receptor was isolated from a woman aged 40 to 50 in good health. Some clones in this sample may be carry-over from other donors' samples. Specimen: PBMCs. V usage is TRBV11-2 and J usage is TRBJ1-4; D perhaps matches TRBD1 (5 bases). CDR3 region: CASSLDQGVGEKLFF. As DNA, the CDR3 is TGTGCCAGCAGCTTAGACCAGGGCGTAGGCGAAAAACTGTTTTTT.